Shown below are 2 T cell receptor beta chains from a single sample sequenced in a study of post-analysis software for immune sequencing data. Study-wide results and caveats: Included in a set of about five TRBV segments more frequent in patients than controls were TRBV5-6, TRBV5-1 and TRBV20-1.

No cognate antigen is known for these TCRs. Researchers reported that TCR beta cDNA libraries carried unique molecular identifiers. TCRdb processed the PCR reads anew with MiXCR; each CDR3 protein has one entry. The repertoire holds about 200,000 distinct CDR3 sequences, 29% seen once, with 3% to 3.5% in the top ten. Sequences were obtained from blood. The receptor source for this set is a girl between 2 and 17 years old with multiple sclerosis.

V is TRBV29-1 and J is TRBJ2-5, with D possibly matching TRBD1 (5 bases). Between the trimmed V and J ends, which lost 1 base and 1 base, there was a span of 10 bases. This CDR3 is built from 14 residues. Germline V gene lookup returns CDR1 SQVTM and CDR2 ANQGSEA. The CDR3 is CSVEGVGAQETQYF. The CDR3 nucleotides are TGCAGCGTTGAAGGGGTAGGGGCCCAAGAGACCCAGTACTTC.

In this sample, this clonotype turned up many times. The chain combines TRBV6-1 with TRBJ2-7, with D perhaps matching TRBD1 (5 bases). This CDR3 contains 13 residues. CDR1 is MNHNS, CDR2 SASEGT, per germline. Deletions cut 3 bases from V and 1 base from J, with 7 bases between. The CDR3 coding sequence is TGTGCCAGCAGTGACCAGGGTTCCTACGAGCAGTACTTC. It codes for CASSDQGSYEQYF.